The count of the clone carrying this TCR beta chain is one. Trimming took 6 bases from V and 4 from J; bases not matched to a gene: 4. Germline loops: CDR1 MNHEY, CDR2 SVGAGI. This CDR3 is 15 amino acids long. This record comes from a study of blood T cell repertoires in COVID-19. Across the whole study: Whether acute or convalescent, the COVID-19 samples came from the United States, Italy and Spain.

The method was immunoSEQ multiplex PCR; TCRdb's version includes in-frame clones alone and lacks a portion of them. This sample carries 250,000 to 300,000 clones, about 90% of them seen once, and the ten largest clones take less than 3.5%. The chain links TRBV6-5 to TRBJ2-2; 11 bases line up with TRBD1. The specimen sequenced was PBMCs or T cells enriched from blood (not recorded which). This receptor was taken from a woman aged 45-65 years who had been exposed to COVID-19. CDR3 sequence (DNA): TGTGCCAGCAGACTGGACAGGGGGCCCACCGGGGAGCTGTTTTTT. Protein sequence: CASRLDRGPTGELFF.